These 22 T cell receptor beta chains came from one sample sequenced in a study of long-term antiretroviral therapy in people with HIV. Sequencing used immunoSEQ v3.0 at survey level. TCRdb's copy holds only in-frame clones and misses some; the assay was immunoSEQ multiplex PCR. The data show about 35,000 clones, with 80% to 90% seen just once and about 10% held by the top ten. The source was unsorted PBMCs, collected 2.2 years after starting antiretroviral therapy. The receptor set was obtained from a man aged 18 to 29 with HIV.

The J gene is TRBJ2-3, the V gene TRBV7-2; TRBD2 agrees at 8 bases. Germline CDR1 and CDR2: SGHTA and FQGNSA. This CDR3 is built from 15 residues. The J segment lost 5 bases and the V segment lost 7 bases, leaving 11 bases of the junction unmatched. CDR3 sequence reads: CASKRSGLALDTQYF. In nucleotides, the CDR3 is TGTGCCAGCAAACGGAGCGGACTAGCCCTAGATACGCAGTATTTT.

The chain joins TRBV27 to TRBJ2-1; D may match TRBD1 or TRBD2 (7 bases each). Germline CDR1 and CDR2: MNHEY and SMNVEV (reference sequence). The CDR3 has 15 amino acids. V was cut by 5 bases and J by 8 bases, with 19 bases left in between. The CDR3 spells CASSLRGGAWDEQFF. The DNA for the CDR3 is TGTGCCAGCAGTCTCAGGGGGGGGGCATGGGATGAGCAGTTCTTC.

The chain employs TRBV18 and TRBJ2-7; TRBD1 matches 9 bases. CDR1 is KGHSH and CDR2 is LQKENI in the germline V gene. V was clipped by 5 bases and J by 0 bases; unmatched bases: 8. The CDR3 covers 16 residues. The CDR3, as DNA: TGTGCCAGCTCAGCACGCGGACAGGGGAACTCCTACGAGCAGTACTTC. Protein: CASSARGQGNSYEQYF.

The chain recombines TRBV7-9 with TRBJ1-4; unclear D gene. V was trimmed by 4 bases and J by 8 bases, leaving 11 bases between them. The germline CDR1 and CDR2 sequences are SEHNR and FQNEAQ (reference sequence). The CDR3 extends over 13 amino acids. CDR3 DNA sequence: TGTGCCAGCAGCTCATCAATAGGGGAAAAACTGTTTTTT. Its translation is CASSSSIGEKLFF.

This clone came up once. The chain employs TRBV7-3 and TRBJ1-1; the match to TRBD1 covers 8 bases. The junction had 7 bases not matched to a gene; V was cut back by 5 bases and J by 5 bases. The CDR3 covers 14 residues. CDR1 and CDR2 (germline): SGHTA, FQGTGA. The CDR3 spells CASSTQGVGTEAFF. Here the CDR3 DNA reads TGTGCCAGCAGCACACAGGGGGTGGGTACTGAAGCTTTCTTT.

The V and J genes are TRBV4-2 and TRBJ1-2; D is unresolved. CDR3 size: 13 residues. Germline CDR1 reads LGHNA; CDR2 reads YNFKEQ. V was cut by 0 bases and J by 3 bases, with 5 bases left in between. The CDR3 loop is CASSQEPYYGYTF. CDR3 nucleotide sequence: TGTGCCAGCAGCCAAGAACCCTACTATGGCTACACCTTC.

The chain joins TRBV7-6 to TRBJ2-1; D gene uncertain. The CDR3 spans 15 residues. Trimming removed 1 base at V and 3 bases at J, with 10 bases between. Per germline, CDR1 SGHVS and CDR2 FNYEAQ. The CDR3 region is CASSLDRRIYNEQFF. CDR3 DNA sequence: TGTGCCAGCAGCTTAGACAGAAGAATCTACAATGAGCAGTTCTTC.

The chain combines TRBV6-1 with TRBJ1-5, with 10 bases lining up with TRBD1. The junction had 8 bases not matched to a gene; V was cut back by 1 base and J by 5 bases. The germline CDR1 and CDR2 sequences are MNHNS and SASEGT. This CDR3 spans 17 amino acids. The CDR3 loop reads CASSEGTGGFWDQPQHF. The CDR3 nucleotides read TGTGCCAGCAGTGAAGGGACAGGGGGATTTTGGGATCAGCCCCAGCATTTT.

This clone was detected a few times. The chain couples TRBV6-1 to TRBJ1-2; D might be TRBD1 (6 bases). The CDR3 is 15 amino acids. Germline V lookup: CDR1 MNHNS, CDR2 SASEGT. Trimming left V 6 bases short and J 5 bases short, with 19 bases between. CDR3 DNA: TGTGCCAGCAGCCCCGATGCAGGGGCCGGGTATGGCTACACCTTC. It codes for CASSPDAGAGYGYTF.

This CDR3 is CASSQGQGNQPQHF. CDR3 coding DNA: TGTGCCAGCAGCCAGGGGCAGGGGAATCAGCCCCAGCATTTT. The chain uses TRBV13 and TRBJ1-5, with D possibly TRBD1 on 6 matching bases. V lost 5 bases and J 4 bases, leaving 12 bases between the germline ends. CDR3 size: 14 residues. Germline V gene lookup returns CDR1 PRHDT and CDR2 FYEKMQ (reference sequence). Full variable domain (rest looked up from reference TRBV13 and TRBJ1-5): AAGVIQSPRHLIKEKRETATLKCYPIPRHDTVYWYQQGPGQDPQFLISFYEKMQSDKGSIPDRFSAQQFSDYHSELNMSSLELGDSALYFCASSQGQGNQPQHFGDGTRLSIL.

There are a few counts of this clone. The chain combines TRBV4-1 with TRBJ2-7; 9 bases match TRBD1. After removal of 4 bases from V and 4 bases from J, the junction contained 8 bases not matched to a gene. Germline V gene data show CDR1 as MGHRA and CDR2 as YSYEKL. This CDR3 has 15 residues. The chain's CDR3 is CASSREPGTGYEQYF. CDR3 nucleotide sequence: TGCGCCAGCAGCCGAGAACCCGGGACAGGGTACGAGCAGTACTTC.

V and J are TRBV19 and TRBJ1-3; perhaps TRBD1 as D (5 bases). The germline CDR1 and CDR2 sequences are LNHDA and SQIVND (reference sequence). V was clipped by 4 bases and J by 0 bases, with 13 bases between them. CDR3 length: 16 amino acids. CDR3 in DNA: TGTGCCAGTAGTAGACCGGGACTGTCCTCTGGAAACACCATATATTTT. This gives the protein CASSRPGLSSGNTIYF.

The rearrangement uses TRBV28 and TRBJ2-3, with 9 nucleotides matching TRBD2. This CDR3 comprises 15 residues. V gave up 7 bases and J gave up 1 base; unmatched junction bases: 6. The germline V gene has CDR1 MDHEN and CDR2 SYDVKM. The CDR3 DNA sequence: TGTGCCAGCAAGGCGGGAGGGCTGGGCACAGATACGCAGTATTTT. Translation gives CASKAGGLGTDTQYF. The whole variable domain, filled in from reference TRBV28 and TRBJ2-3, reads DVKVTQSSRYLVKRTGEKVFLECVQDMDHENMFWYRQDPGLGLRLIYFSYDVKMKEKGDIPEGYSVSREKKERFSLILESASTNQTSMYLCASKAGGLGTDTQYFGPGTRLTVL.

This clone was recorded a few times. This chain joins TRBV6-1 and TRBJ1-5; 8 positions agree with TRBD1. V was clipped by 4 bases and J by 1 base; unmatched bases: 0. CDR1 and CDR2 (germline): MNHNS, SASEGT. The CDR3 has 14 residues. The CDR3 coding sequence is TGTGCCAGCAGTGGACAGGGGAGCAATCAGCCCCAGCATTTT. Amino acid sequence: CASSGQGSNQPQHF.

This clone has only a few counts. CDR3 sequence reads: CASGRGSYEQYF. As DNA, the CDR3 is TGTGCCAGCGGTAGGGGCTCCTACGAGCAGTACTTC. J is TRBJ2-7 and V is TRBV2, with D perhaps matching TRBD1 (5 bases). The V and J ends lost 8 bases and 0 bases respectively, with 8 bases between them. This CDR3 is built from 12 residues. Germline lookup yields CDR1 SNHLY and CDR2 FYNNEI.

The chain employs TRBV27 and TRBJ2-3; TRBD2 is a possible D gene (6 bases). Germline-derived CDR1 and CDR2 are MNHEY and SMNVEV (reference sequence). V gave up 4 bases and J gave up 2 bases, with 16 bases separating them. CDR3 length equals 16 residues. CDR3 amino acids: CASSSVSGHITDTQYF. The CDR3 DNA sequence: TGTGCCAGCAGTTCGGTCAGCGGGCATATCACAGATACGCAGTATTTT.

CDR3 loop: CASSSGTWYYGYTF. CDR3 DNA: TGTGCCAGCAGCTCCGGGACATGGTACTATGGCTACACCTTC. The chain links TRBV7-2 to TRBJ1-2; tentative D call: TRBD1 (6 bases). V was clipped by 4 bases and J by 3 bases, with 12 bases between them. There are 14 residues in the CDR3. The germline gives CDR1 SGHTA, CDR2 FQGNSA.

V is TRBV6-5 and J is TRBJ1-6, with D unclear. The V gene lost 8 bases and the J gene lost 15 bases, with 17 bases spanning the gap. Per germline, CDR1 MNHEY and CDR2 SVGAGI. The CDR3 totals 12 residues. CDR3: CASGKRLDGLHF. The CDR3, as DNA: TGTGCCAGCGGTAAGCGTTTGGATGGCCTCCACTTT.

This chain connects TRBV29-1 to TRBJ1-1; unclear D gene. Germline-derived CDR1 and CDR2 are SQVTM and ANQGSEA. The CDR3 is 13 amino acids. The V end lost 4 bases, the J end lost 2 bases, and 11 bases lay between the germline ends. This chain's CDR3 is CSVVEGQNTEAFF. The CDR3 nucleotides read TGCAGCGTTGTGGAGGGCCAAAACACTGAAGCTTTCTTT.

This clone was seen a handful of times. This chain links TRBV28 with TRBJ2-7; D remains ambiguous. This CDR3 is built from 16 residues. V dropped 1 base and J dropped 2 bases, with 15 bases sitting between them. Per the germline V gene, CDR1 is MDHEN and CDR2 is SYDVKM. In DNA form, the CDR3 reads TGTGCCAGCAGTTTATCTCCCCAAACCGGAACCTACGAGCAGTACTTC. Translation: CASSLSPQTGTYEQYF.

The CDR3 sequence is CASSVVAGSTDTQYF. CDR3 sequence (DNA): TGTGCCAGCAGTGTGGTAGCGGGGAGCACAGATACGCAGTATTTT. The V gene is TRBV6-1, the J gene TRBJ2-3, with 8 positions matching TRBD2. Germline V gene sequence: CDR1 MNHNS, CDR2 SASEGT. With 4 bases clipped from V and 0 bases from J, the junction kept 3 bases outside the gene matches. The CDR3 loop spans 15 amino acids.

CDR3 amino acids: CASSQPLSGRDLKETQYF. CDR3 in DNA: TGTGCCAGCAGCCAGCCCCTCTCCGGGAGGGACCTAAAAGAGACCCAGTACTTC. The J gene is TRBJ2-5, the V gene TRBV7-9; 8 bases line up with TRBD2. The V and J ends lost 5 bases and 3 bases, in that order; junction bases with no gene match: 17. The length of the CDR3 is 18 residues. The germline V gene encodes CDR1 SEHNR and CDR2 FQNEAQ (reference sequence).